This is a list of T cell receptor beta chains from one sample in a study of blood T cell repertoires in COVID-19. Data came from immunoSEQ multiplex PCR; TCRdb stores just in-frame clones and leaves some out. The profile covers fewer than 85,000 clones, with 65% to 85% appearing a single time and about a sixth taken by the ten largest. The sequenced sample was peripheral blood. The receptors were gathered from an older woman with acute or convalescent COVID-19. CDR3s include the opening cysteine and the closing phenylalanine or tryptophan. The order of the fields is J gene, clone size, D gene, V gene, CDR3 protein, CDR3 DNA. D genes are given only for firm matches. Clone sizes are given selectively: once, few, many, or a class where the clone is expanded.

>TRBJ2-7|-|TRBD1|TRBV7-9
CASSPSRTGLEQYF
TGTGCCAGCAGCCCGTCACGGACAGGGCTCGAGCAGTACTTC
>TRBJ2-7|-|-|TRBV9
CASSSEGHPPYEQYF
TGTGCCAGCAGCTCAGAGGGACACCCCCCCTACGAGCAGTACTTC
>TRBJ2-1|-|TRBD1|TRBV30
CAWRRHRGSEQFF
TGTGCCTGGAGACGGCACAGGGGCAGTGAGCAGTTCTTC
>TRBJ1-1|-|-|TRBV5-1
CASSTGQTATPNTEAFF
TGCGCCAGCAGCACCGGACAGACTGCTACCCCGAACACTGAAGCTTTCTTT
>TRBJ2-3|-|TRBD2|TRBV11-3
CASSLDGLATDTQYF
TGTGCCAGCAGCTTAGACGGACTAGCCACAGATACGCAGTATTTT
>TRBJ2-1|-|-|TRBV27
CASSLKVAGVVYNEQFF
TGTGCCAGCAGTTTAAAGGTGGCCGGGGTCGTCTACAATGAGCAGTTCTTC
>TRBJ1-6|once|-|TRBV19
CASNERAYNSPLHF
TGTGCCAGTAATGAGAGGGCTTATAATTCACCCCTCCACTTT
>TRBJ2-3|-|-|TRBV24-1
CATSDPDSETTDTQYF
TGTGCCACCAGTGATCCGGACAGTGAGACCACAGATACGCAGTATTTT
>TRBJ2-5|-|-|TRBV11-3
CASSPRAGVYQETQYF
TGTGCCAGCAGCCCGCGGGCAGGAGTGTACCAAGAGACCCAGTACTTC
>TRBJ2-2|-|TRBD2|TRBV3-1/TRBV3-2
CASSQLGTSGGAGGELFF
TGTGCCAGCAGCCAATTAGGGACTAGCGGGGGGGCCGGCGGGGAGCTGTTTTTT
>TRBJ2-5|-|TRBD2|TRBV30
CAWSVQAGVETQYF
TGTGCCTGGAGTGTACAAGCGGGAGTGGAGACCCAGTACTTC
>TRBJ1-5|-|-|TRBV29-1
CSVEVGGSGQPQHF
TGCAGCGTTGAAGTGGGGGGATCCGGTCAGCCCCAGCATTTT
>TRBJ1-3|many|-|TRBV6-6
CASTQAGTGNTIYF
TGTGCCAGCACCCAGGCAGGGACTGGAAACACCATATATTTT
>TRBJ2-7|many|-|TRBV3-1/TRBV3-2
CASSHPGAGDPYEQYF
TGTGCCAGCAGCCACCCGGGGGCGGGAGATCCCTACGAGCAGTACTTC
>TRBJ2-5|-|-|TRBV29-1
CSVEGGLGQHSGETQYF
TGCAGCGTTGAAGGCGGTTTAGGGCAACACAGCGGGGAGACCCAGTACTTC
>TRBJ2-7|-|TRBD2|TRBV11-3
CARGKAGVVQYF
TGTGCCAGAGGTAAAGCGGGAGTTGTGCAGTACTTC
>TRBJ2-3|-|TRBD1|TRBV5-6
CASSFRTGGTDTQYF
TGTGCCAGCAGCTTCCGGACAGGGGGAACAGATACGCAGTATTTT
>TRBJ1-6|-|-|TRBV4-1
CASSPSRGGETYNSPLHF
TGCGCCAGCAGCCCTTCGAGGGGAGGGGAAACCTATAATTCACCCCTCCACTTT
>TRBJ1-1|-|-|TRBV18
CASSAGAPNTEAFF
TGTGCCAGCTCAGCTGGGGCCCCGAACACTGAAGCTTTCTTT
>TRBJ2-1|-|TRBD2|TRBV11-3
CASSALGLAAVGEQFF
TGTGCCAGCAGCGCCTTGGGACTAGCGGCAGTTGGTGAGCAGTTCTTC
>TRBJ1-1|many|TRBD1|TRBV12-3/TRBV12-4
CASSPGQGRAFF
TGTGCCAGCAGTCCGGGACAGGGGAGAGCTTTCTTT
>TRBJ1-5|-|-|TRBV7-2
CASIWGLEGQPQHF
TGTGCCAGCATCTGGGGCCTGGAGGGTCAGCCCCAGCATTTT
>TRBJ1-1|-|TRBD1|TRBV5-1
CASSLDLGQGGTEAFF
TGCGCCAGCAGCTTGGACTTGGGACAGGGGGGGACTGAAGCTTTCTTT
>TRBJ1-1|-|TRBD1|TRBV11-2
CASSIQGFPNTEAFF
TGTGCCAGCTCAATACAGGGGTTCCCGAACACTGAAGCTTTCTTT
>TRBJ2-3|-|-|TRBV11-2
CASTNREIGYGVPDTQYF
TGTGCCAGCACCAATCGGGAAATCGGGTATGGGGTTCCAGATACGCAGTATTTT
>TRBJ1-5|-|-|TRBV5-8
CASSLRRGNQPQHF
TGTGCCAGCAGCTTGAGGAGAGGCAATCAGCCCCAGCATTTT
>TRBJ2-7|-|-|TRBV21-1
CASSKLNRSYEQYF
TGTGCCAGCAGCAAATTAAACAGGAGCTACGAGCAGTACTTC
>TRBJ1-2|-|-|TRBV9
CASSVEQGTYGYTF
TGTGCCAGCAGCGTAGAGCAGGGAACCTATGGCTACACCTTC
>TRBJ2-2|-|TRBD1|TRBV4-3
CASSQGVGGSTGELFF
TGCGCCAGCAGCCAAGGCGTAGGGGGCAGCACCGGGGAGCTGTTTTTT
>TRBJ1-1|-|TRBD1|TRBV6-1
CASSEKETGIQWWTEAFF
TGTGCCAGCAGTGAAAAAGAGACAGGGATTCAGTGGTGGACTGAAGCTTTCTTT
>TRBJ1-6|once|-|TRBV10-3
CAFLLTISFYNSPLHF
TGTGCCTTTCTCCTCACTATCTCATTCTATAATTCACCCCTCCACTTT
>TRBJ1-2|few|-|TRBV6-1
CASSEGADYGYTF
TGTGCCAGCAGTGAGGGGGCGGACTATGGCTACACCTTC
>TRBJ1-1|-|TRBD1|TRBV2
CASSGQGLNEAFF
TGTGCCAGCAGCGGACAGGGGTTAAATGAAGCTTTCTTT
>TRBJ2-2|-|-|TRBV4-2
CASSQEAISDTGELFF
TGTGCCAGCAGCCAAGAAGCGATTAGCGATACCGGGGAGCTGTTTTTT
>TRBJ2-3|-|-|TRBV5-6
CASTRTGVPDTQYF
TGTGCCAGCACCCGCACGGGAGTCCCAGATACGCAGTATTTT
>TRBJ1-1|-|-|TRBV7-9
CASSLIRDLNTEAFF
TGTGCCAGCAGCTTAATCAGGGACTTGAACACTGAAGCTTTCTTT
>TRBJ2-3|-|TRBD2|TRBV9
CASGLAGEDTQYF
TGTGCCAGCGGACTAGCGGGAGAGGATACGCAGTATTTT
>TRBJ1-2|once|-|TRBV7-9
CASSLRQVSEANYGYTF
TGTGCCAGCAGCTTAAGACAGGTTTCCGAAGCTAACTATGGCTACACCTTC
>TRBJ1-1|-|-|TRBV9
CASSPVGMNTEAFF
TGTGCCAGCAGCCCTGTCGGGATGAACACTGAAGCTTTCTTT
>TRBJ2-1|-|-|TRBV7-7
CASSNGPAGNEQFF
TGTGCTAGCAGTAACGGACCCGCGGGCAATGAGCAGTTCTTC
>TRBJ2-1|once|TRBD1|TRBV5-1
CASSWTGYNEQFF
TGCGCCAGCAGCTGGACAGGTTACAATGAGCAGTTCTTC
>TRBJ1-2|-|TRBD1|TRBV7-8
CASSGGTGEGYGYTF
TGTGCCAGCAGCGGAGGGACAGGGGAGGGATATGGCTACACCTTC
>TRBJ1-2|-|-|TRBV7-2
CASSLDTNYGYTF
TGTGCCAGCAGCTTAGACACAAACTATGGCTACACCTTC
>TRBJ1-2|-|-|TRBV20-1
CSASRMESVQNTGGYTF
TGCAGTGCCAGTCGGATGGAGAGTGTCCAGAATACGGGTGGCTACACCTTC
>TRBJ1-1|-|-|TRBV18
CASSPLYLTVDTEAFF
TGTGCCAGCTCACCCCTATACCTGACAGTGGACACTGAAGCTTTCTTT
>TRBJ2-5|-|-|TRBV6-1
CASSERSGSRGETQYF
TGTGCCAGCAGTGAAAGGAGTGGGAGCCGGGGGGAGACCCAGTACTTC
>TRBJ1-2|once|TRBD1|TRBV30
CAWTTGNYGYTF
TGTGCCTGGACGACAGGGAACTATGGCTACACCTTC
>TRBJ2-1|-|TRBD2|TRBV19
CASTQLAGVSYNEQFF
TGTGCCAGTACCCAATTAGCGGGGGTCTCCTACAATGAGCAGTTCTTC
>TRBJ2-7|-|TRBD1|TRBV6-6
CASRLDSDRGKSF
TGTGCCAGCAGACTCGATTCGGACAGGGGAAAGAGCTTC
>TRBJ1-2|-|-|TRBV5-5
CASSSPAQGAYGYTF
TGTGCCAGCAGCTCCCCAGCACAGGGAGCCTATGGCTACACCTTC
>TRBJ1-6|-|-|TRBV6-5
CASSKQGDSPLHF
TGTGCCAGCAGTAAGCAGGGTGACTCACCCCTCCACTTT
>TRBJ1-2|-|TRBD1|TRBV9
CASSVGTGVGGYGYTF
TGTGCCAGCAGCGTAGGGACAGGGGTCGGTGGCTATGGCTACACCTTC
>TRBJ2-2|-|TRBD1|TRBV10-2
CASSPGPGQGPSGELFF
TGCGCCAGCAGCCCCGGGCCGGGACAGGGGCCGTCCGGGGAGCTGTTTTTT
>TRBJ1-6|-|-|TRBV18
CASNTGGTNSPLHF
TGTGCCAGCAACACCGGCGGAACCAATTCACCCCTCCACTTT
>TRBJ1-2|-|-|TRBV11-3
CASSLERYGYTF
TGTGCCAGCAGCTTAGAGAGATATGGCTACACCTTC
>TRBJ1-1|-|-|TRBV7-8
CASSFTGSEAFF
TGTGCCAGCAGCTTCACGGGGTCTGAAGCTTTCTTT
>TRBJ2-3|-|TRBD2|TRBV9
CASSVGSGGAQTDTQYF
TGTGCCAGCAGCGTAGGTAGCGGGGGGGCCCAGACAGATACGCAGTATTTT
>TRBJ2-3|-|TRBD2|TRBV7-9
CASNREGQGTDTQYF
TGTGCCAGCAATCGGGAGGGCCAGGGGACAGATACGCAGTATTTT
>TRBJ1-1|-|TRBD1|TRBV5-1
CASSLTLGQASGTEAFF
TGCGCCAGCAGCTTGACCCTCGGACAGGCTTCGGGCACTGAAGCTTTCTTT